Each of the 3 T cell receptor beta chains below was sequenced from the same sample in a study of blood T cell repertoires in COVID-19. TCRdb keeps only in-frame clones here, not all; method: immunoSEQ multiplex PCR. The sample has some 190,000 clones; under 80% are singletons. Sequenced: peripheral blood. These receptors all come from a woman between 45 and 65 years old with acute or convalescent COVID-19.

J is TRBJ2-7 and V is TRBV6-6; 8 positions agree with TRBD1. V shed 4 bases and J 3 bases; nucleotides not matched to a gene: 5. Germline-derived CDR1 and CDR2 are MNHNY and SVGAGI (reference sequence). The CDR3 covers 14 residues. CDR3 DNA: TGTGCCAGCAGTTCCGGACAGGGCTTCTACGAGCAGTACTTC. Its protein product is CASSSGQGFYEQYF.

The V and J genes are TRBV5-1 and TRBJ1-2; TRBD1 agrees at 8 bases. The trim removed 5 bases at V and 4 bases at J, leaving 7 bases unmatched. This CDR3 contains 14 residues. Germline CDR1 and CDR2: SGHRS and YFSETQ. The CDR3 bases are TGCGCCAGCAGTTCAGGACAGGGCCGCTATGGCTACACCTTC. Translated, it gives CASSSGQGRYGYTF.

This chain uses TRBV3-1 (or the pseudogene TRBV3-2) with TRBJ1-2; D is unresolved. The V end was cut by 0 bases, the J end by 6 bases, with 8 bases between. CDR1 and CDR2 from the germline V gene are LGHDT and YNNKEL (reference sequence). This CDR3 comprises 13 residues. CDR3 loop: CASSQEATDGYTF. DNA of the CDR3: TGTGCCAGCAGCCAAGAAGCCACAGATGGCTACACCTTC.